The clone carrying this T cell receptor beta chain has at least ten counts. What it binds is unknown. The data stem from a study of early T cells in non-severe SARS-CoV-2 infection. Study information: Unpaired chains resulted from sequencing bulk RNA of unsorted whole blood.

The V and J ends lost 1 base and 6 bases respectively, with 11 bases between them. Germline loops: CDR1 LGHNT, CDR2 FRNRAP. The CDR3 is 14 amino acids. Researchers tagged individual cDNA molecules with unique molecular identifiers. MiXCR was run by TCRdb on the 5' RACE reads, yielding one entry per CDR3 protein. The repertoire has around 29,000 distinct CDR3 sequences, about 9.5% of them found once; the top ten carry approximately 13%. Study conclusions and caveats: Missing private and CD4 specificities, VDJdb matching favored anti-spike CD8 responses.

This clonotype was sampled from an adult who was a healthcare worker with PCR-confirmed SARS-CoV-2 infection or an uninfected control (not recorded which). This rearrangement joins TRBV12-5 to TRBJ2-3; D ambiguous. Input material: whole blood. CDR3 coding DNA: TGTGCTAGTGGTTTGGGCCTTTTTCCCGATACGCAGTATTTT. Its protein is CASGLGLFPDTQYF.